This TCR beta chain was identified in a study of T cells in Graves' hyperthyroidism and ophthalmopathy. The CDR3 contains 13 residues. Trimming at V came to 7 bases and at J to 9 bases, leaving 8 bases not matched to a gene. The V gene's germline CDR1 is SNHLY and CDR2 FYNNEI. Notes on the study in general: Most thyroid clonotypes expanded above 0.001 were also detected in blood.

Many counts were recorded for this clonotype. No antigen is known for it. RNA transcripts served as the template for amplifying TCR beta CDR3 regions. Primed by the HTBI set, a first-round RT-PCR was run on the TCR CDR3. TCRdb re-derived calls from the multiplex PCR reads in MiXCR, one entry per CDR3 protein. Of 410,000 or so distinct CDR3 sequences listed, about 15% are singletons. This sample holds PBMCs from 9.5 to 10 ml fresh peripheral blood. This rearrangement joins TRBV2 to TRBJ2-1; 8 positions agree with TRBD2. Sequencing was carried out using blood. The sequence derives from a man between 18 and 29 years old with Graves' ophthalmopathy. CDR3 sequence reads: CASTLPRGGEQFF. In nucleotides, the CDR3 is TGTGCCAGCACCTTACCCCGGGGGGGTGAGCAGTTCTTC.